Presented here are 26 T cell receptor beta chains from one specimen sequenced in a study of blood T cell repertoires in COVID-19. This table comes from immunoSEQ multiplex PCR, and its TCRdb copy is limited to in-frame clones, with some not included. This table holds a few hundred thousand clones, roughly nine tenths found once. The material sequenced was peripheral blood. The origin of the receptors is a middle-aged woman who had recovered from COVID-19.

This rearrangement joins TRBV18 to TRBJ2-1; TRBD1 is a possible D gene (6 bases). Trimming cost V 1 base and J 4 bases, with 26 bases left between them. This CDR3 has 20 amino acids. Per germline, CDR1 KGHSH and CDR2 LQKENI. The CDR3: CASSPRRFQGTPTGYNEQFF. DNA for the CDR3: TGTGCCAGCTCACCACGTCGATTCCAGGGAACACCGACAGGTTACAATGAGCAGTTCTTC.

The chain employs TRBV10-2 and TRBJ2-1; possible D gene TRBD2, 6 bases. The CDR3 loop spans 17 amino acids. Trimming left V 2 bases short and J 7 bases short, with 21 bases between. Germline-derived CDR1 and CDR2 are WSHSY and SAAADI. CDR3 bases: TGCGCCAGCAGTGAGGTTTGGGGGGACTCACTGGCAAATGAGCAGTTCTTC. It codes for CASSEVWGDSLANEQFF.

The chain combines TRBV5-4 with TRBJ1-2; 8 bases are a match to TRBD1. Per the germline V gene, CDR1 is SGHNT and CDR2 is YYREEE (reference sequence). The V and J ends lost 5 bases and 7 bases, in that order; junction bases with no gene match: 7. This CDR3 has 13 residues. DNA for the CDR3: TGTGCCAGCAGGTCAGCAGGGGGCCGTGGCTACACCTTC. Protein sequence: CASRSAGGRGYTF.

The table lists this clone with a few counts. The V gene is TRBV7-2, the J gene TRBJ2-2; D gene uncertain. Germline V gene sequence: CDR1 SGHTA, CDR2 FQGNSA. This CDR3 has 13 residues. V was pared by 2 bases and J by 6 bases, with 7 bases between. DNA of the CDR3: TGTGCCAGCAGCTTACGACTCTCCGGGGAGCTGTTTTTT. It codes for CASSLRLSGELFF.

The table lists this clone with a few counts. This chain joins TRBV3-1 (or the pseudogene TRBV3-2) and TRBJ1-2, with D possibly being TRBD1 (6 bases). CDR1 is LGHDT and CDR2 is YNNKEL in the germline V gene (reference sequence). V lost 1 base, J lost 6 bases, and 9 bases lay in between. This CDR3 contains 13 residues. The CDR3 DNA reads TGTGCCAGCAGCCAAGGGACAGTAGATGGCTACACCTTC. Its protein is CASSQGTVDGYTF.

The V and J genes are TRBV9 and TRBJ2-2, with D perhaps TRBD1 (5 bases). Germline V CDR1 and CDR2: SGDLS, YYNGEE. The CDR3 contains 16 residues. The V end was cut by 0 bases, the J end by 6 bases, with 15 bases between. Here the CDR3 reads CASSVAAGALAGELFF. The DNA for the CDR3 is TGTGCCAGCAGCGTAGCGGCTGGGGCGCTTGCCGGGGAGCTGTTTTTT.

The chain uses TRBV5-1 and TRBJ2-1; D is perhaps TRBD1 (6 bases). V lost 4 bases, J lost 6 bases, and 11 bases lay in between. Germline lookup yields CDR1 SGHRS and CDR2 YFSETQ. This CDR3 has 13 amino acids. The CDR3 DNA reads TGCGCCAGCAGCAACTCAGGGGCCAATGAGCAGTTCTTC. Its protein product is CASSNSGANEQFF.

This chain joins TRBV7-2 and TRBJ1-3, with TRBD1 identical over 7 bases. The CDR3 loop spans 12 amino acids. Germline V lookup: CDR1 SGHTA, CDR2 FQGNSA. Unmatched junction bases numbered 1, after V lost 4 bases and J lost 7 bases. CDR3 sequence (DNA): TGTGCCAGCAGCTCACAGGGGAACACCATATATTTT. It is translated as CASSSQGNTIYF.

The chain has TRBV7-3 and TRBJ2-1; D might be TRBD2 (6 bases). V lost 4 bases, J lost 5 bases, and 15 bases lay in between. The V gene's germline CDR1 is SGHTA and CDR2 FQGTGA. The CDR3 is made up of 15 amino acids. The DNA of the CDR3 is TGTGCCAGCAGCTCTATGGCGGGGAGTAACAATGAGCAGTTCTTC. Translating it yields CASSSMAGSNNEQFF.

The gene calls are TRBV19 and TRBJ2-2; perhaps TRBD1 as D (6 bases). The germline V gene encodes CDR1 LNHDA and CDR2 SQIVND (reference sequence). Trimming cost V 7 bases and J 1 base, with 16 bases left between them. The CDR3 loop spans 16 amino acids. The CDR3 sequence is CASTLYGGQNTGELFF. The CDR3 bases are TGTGCCAGTACTCTCTATGGGGGCCAGAACACCGGGGAGCTGTTTTTT.

V gene TRBV3-1 (or the pseudogene TRBV3-2) combines with J gene TRBJ1-4; 7 nucleotides align to TRBD1. V gave up 4 bases and J gave up 3 bases; unmatched junction bases: 5. This CDR3 comprises 15 residues. Per germline, CDR1 LGHDT and CDR2 YNNKEL (reference sequence). DNA of the CDR3: TGTGCCAGCAGCCTTGGGACAGAGCCTAATGAAAAACTGTTTTTT. It is translated as CASSLGTEPNEKLFF.

The genes are TRBV5-4 and TRBJ2-5, with D maybe TRBD1 (5 bases). The CDR3 sequence is 13 residues long. CDR1 and CDR2 (germline): SGHNT, YYREEE (reference sequence). V was shortened by 2 bases and J by 4 bases, with 9 bases between the two germline ends. The CDR3 sequence: CASSFQGLETQYF. In DNA form, the CDR3 reads TGTGCCAGCAGCTTTCAGGGTCTAGAGACCCAGTACTTC. The complete variable domain, with remaining parts taken from reference TRBV5-4 and TRBJ2-5, reads ETGVTQSPTHLIKTRGQQVTLRCSSQSGHNTVSWYQQALGQGPQFIFQYYREEENGRGNFPPRFSGLQFPNYSSELNVNALELDDSALYLCASSFQGLETQYFGPGTRLLVL.

The chain joins TRBV20-1 to TRBJ2-5; 10 bases are shared with TRBD2. V lost 7 bases, J lost 8 bases, and 4 bases stayed unmatched. CDR3 length equals 11 residues. Germline CDR1 DFQATT, CDR2 SNEGSKA (reference sequence). CDR3 nucleotide sequence: TGCAGTGTCAGCGGGGGGGTCACCCAGTACTTC. Translation gives CSVSGGVTQYF.

V gene TRBV14 combines with J gene TRBJ2-1; the match to TRBD2 covers 8 bases. J lost 13 bases, V lost 1 base, and 15 bases had no gene match. This CDR3 has 16 residues. Germline CDR1 SGHDN, CDR2 FVKESK. The CDR3 bases are TGTGCCAGCAGCCAAGCGGGCGTTAGCGGGGTTGCGGGTCAGTTCTTC. It specifies CASSQAGVSGVAGQFF.

V usage is TRBV15 and J usage is TRBJ1-5; 10 bases align to TRBD1. The germline gives CDR1 LNHNV, CDR2 YYDKDF (reference sequence). The CDR3 consists of 16 residues. J lost 6 bases, V lost 3 bases, and 8 bases had no gene match. CDR3 sequence: CATSSQLDRGIQPQHF. In DNA form, the CDR3 reads TGTGCCACCAGCAGTCAGTTGGACAGGGGGATTCAGCCCCAGCATTTT.

The chain uses TRBV10-1 and TRBJ2-5; D is unresolved. The V and J ends lost 0 bases and 2 bases respectively, with 10 bases between them. Germline V gene lookup returns CDR1 WNHNN and CDR2 SYGVQD (reference sequence). The CDR3 has 15 amino acids. The CDR3: CASSESVAGQETQYF. The DNA of the CDR3 is TGCGCCAGCAGTGAGTCGGTGGCAGGACAAGAGACCCAGTACTTC.

The chain links TRBV6-6 to TRBJ2-3; a weak D match, TRBD2 (5 bases). The germline gives CDR1 MNHNY, CDR2 SVGAGI (reference sequence). This CDR3 region has 14 residues. The V and J ends lost 4 bases and 2 bases respectively, with 10 bases between them. CDR3 coding DNA: TGTGCCAGCAGTTGGACTCAGATCACAGATACGCAGTATTTT. Translated, it gives CASSWTQITDTQYF.

V gene TRBV10-2 combines with J gene TRBJ1-2; D is possibly TRBD1 (5 bases). Germline V lookup: CDR1 WSHSY, CDR2 SAAADI. The CDR3 length is 14 residues. Trimming shortened V by 6 bases and J by 8 bases, and 19 bases separated the two germline ends. CDR3 amino acids: CASSASGGERGYTF. The CDR3 DNA reads TGCGCCAGCAGCGCCAGCGGAGGGGAGCGCGGCTACACCTTC.

The chain couples TRBV3-1 (or the pseudogene TRBV3-2) to TRBJ2-7, with D possibly TRBD2 on 5 matching bases. Germline loops: CDR1 LGHDT, CDR2 YNNKEL (reference sequence). Trimming shortened V by 4 bases and J by 0 bases, and 7 bases separated the two germline ends. CDR3 length: 13 residues. DNA of the CDR3: TGTGCCAGCAGCCCCGGGGACTCCTACGAGCAGTACGTC. Its translation: CASSPGDSYEQYV.

J is TRBJ1-1 and V is TRBV4-1; D unresolved. The ends were cut back, 1 base at V and 2 bases at J, with 8 bases in the middle. Germline V CDR1 and CDR2: MGHRA, YSYEKL. The CDR3 runs to 14 residues. Here the CDR3 reads CASSQAPVNTEAFF. As DNA, the CDR3 is TGCGCCAGCAGCCAAGCCCCGGTTAACACTGAAGCTTTCTTT.

The chain employs TRBV2 and TRBJ1-5; D gene ambiguous. Trimming pared 3 bases from V and 5 bases from J, leaving 8 bases between. CDR1 and CDR2 from the germline V gene are SNHLY and FYNNEI. CDR3 length: 13 amino acids. The CDR3 region is CASSDDQYQPQHF. The CDR3 DNA reads TGTGCCAGCAGTGACGATCAGTATCAGCCCCAGCATTTT. Filled out from reference TRBV2 and TRBJ1-5, the complete variable domain reads EPEVTQTPSHQVTQMGQEVILRCVPISNHLYFYWYRQILGQKVEFLVSFYNNEISEKSEIFDDQFSVERPDGSNFTLKIRSTKLEDSAMYFCASSDDQYQPQHFGDGTRLSIL.

The rearrangement links TRBV3-1 (or the pseudogene TRBV3-2) to TRBJ2-1, with 7 bases lining up with TRBD2. Per the germline V gene, CDR1 is LGHDT and CDR2 is YNNKEL (reference sequence). Trimming cost V 1 base and J 0 bases; bases outside gene matches: 3. The CDR3 has 16 amino acids. This CDR3 is CASSQVGGSSYNEQFF. CDR3 DNA: TGTGCCAGCAGCCAAGTAGGCGGGAGCTCCTACAATGAGCAGTTCTTC.

DNA of the CDR3: TGCGCCAGCAGCTTAAAACAGGGATTGAACACTGAAGCTTTCTTT. This gives the protein CASSLKQGLNTEAFF. The chain carries TRBV5-1 and TRBJ1-1; possibly TRBD1 for D (6 bases). Germline V gene data show CDR1 as SGHRS and CDR2 as YFSETQ. Deletions cut 2 bases from V and 0 bases from J, with 11 bases between. This CDR3 is 15 amino acids long.

This chain joins TRBV28 and TRBJ2-7, with TRBD2 identical over 10 bases. The CDR3 has 15 amino acids. Germline V gene lookup returns CDR1 MDHEN and CDR2 SYDVKM. Unmatched junction bases numbered 7, after V lost 4 bases and J lost 4 bases. This CDR3 is CASSSLSGGTYEQYF. CDR3 sequence (DNA): TGTGCCAGCAGTTCCCTTAGCGGGGGGACATACGAGCAGTACTTC. The complete variable domain, with remaining parts taken from reference TRBV28 and TRBJ2-7, reads DVKVTQSSRYLVKRTGEKVFLECVQDMDHENMFWYRQDPGLGLRLIYFSYDVKMKEKGDIPEGYSVSREKKERFSLILESASTNQTSMYLCASSSLSGGTYEQYFGPGTRLTVT.

V usage is TRBV24-1 and J usage is TRBJ2-2, with TRBD2 as a possible D gene (7 bases). This CDR3 spans 15 amino acids. Germline CDR1 and CDR2: KGHDR and SFDVKD. V lost 4 bases to trimming and J lost 5 bases, with 13 bases between them. DNA for the CDR3: TGTGCCACCAGTGACGCGGGGGCGCGGACCGGGGAGCTGTTTTTT. Its protein is CATSDAGARTGELFF.

The chain has TRBV5-4 and TRBJ2-3, with TRBD2 identical over 7 bases. The germline gives CDR1 SGHNT, CDR2 YYREEE (reference sequence). Unmatched junction bases numbered 5, after V lost 0 bases and J lost 1 base. The CDR3 contains 16 residues. CDR3 protein: CASSLGEGRRTDTQYF. The CDR3 bases are TGTGCCAGCAGCTTGGGGGAGGGCCGTCGCACAGATACGCAGTATTTT.